Listed below are T cell receptor beta chains from one sample, sequenced in a study of blood T cell repertoires in COVID-19. Assay: immunoSEQ multiplex PCR; the TCRdb copy retains only in-frame clones and omits some. The sample contains some 180,000 clones, around 76% of which appear only once. Material for sequencing was peripheral blood. These receptors came from a woman aged 55-70 years with COVID-19, enrolled during active disease. Both conserved end residues are part of each CDR3. D genes are given only for firm matches. Size tells how often a clone was seen (once, few, many) or the class of an expanded clone, and some rows leave it out.

v_gene: TRBV19
abundance: -
d_gene: -
j_gene: TRBJ1-5
CDR3nt: TGTGCCAGTAGTATCGTGGCTTATCAGCCCCAGCATTTT
CDR3aa: CASSIVAYQPQHF

v_gene: TRBV5-1
abundance: -
d_gene: TRBD2
j_gene: TRBJ2-1
CDR3nt: TGCGCCAGCAGCTCCTGGCGGGAGAACTACAATGAGCAGTTCTTC
CDR3aa: CASSSWRENYNEQFF

v_gene: TRBV4-2
abundance: -
d_gene: -
j_gene: TRBJ1-1
CDR3nt: TGTGCCAGCAGCCAAGCCGCCGGGGGGGTGGGAGCTCGGCCTGAAGCTTTCTTT
CDR3aa: CASSQAAGGVGARPEAFF

v_gene: TRBV6-1
abundance: -
d_gene: -
j_gene: TRBJ1-4
CDR3nt: TGTGCCAGCAGTGATTTATTAGGACAGAGGGGAAAACTGTTTTTT
CDR3aa: CASSDLLGQRGKLFF

v_gene: TRBV29-1
abundance: -
d_gene: TRBD2
j_gene: TRBJ2-5
CDR3nt: TGCAGCGTTGAAACCCTGGCTAGCGGGAGCGGAGAGACCCAGTACTTC
CDR3aa: CSVETLASGSGETQYF

v_gene: TRBV19
abundance: once
d_gene: -
j_gene: TRBJ2-1
CDR3nt: TGTGCCAGTAGTATAGGCGGGGCTACTTACAATGAGCAGTTCTTC
CDR3aa: CASSIGGATYNEQFF

v_gene: TRBV19
abundance: -
d_gene: -
j_gene: TRBJ2-2
CDR3nt: TGTGCCAGTAGTATGATGCTAGGGGAAGTAGCCGGGGAGCTGTTTTTT
CDR3aa: CASSMMLGEVAGELFF

v_gene: TRBV3-1/TRBV3-2
abundance: -
d_gene: TRBD1
j_gene: TRBJ1-1
CDR3nt: TGTGCCAGCAGCCAAGGAGGGGGCCGGGGAACTGAAGCTTTCTTT
CDR3aa: CASSQGGGRGTEAFF

v_gene: TRBV29-1
abundance: -
d_gene: TRBD1
j_gene: TRBJ1-1
CDR3nt: TGCAGCGGGACGGGACAGATGAACACTGAAGCTTTCTTT
CDR3aa: CSGTGQMNTEAFF

v_gene: TRBV10-2
abundance: -
d_gene: -
j_gene: TRBJ1-2
CDR3nt: TGCGCCAGCAGTGAGAAGCAGGGGAGATACTATGGCTACACCTTC
CDR3aa: CASSEKQGRYYGYTF

v_gene: TRBV9
abundance: -
d_gene: TRBD2
j_gene: TRBJ2-1
CDR3nt: TGTGCCAGCAGCCCTAGCGGGACCGACTACAATGAGCAGTTCTTC
CDR3aa: CASSPSGTDYNEQFF

v_gene: TRBV3-1/TRBV3-2
abundance: -
d_gene: -
j_gene: TRBJ1-4
CDR3nt: TGTGCCAGCAGCCAAGAGACGGGCTGGGGGGGAAAACTGTTTTTT
CDR3aa: CASSQETGWGGKLFF

v_gene: TRBV5-4
abundance: -
d_gene: TRBD2
j_gene: TRBJ2-5
CDR3nt: TGTGCCAGCAGCCGGGGACTAGCGGGAGTAGAGACCCAGTACTTC
CDR3aa: CASSRGLAGVETQYF

v_gene: TRBV2
abundance: -
d_gene: TRBD1
j_gene: TRBJ1-3
CDR3nt: TGTGCCAGCAGTTGGGGACAGCTAGACTCTGGAAACACCATATATTTT
CDR3aa: CASSWGQLDSGNTIYF

v_gene: TRBV27
abundance: -
d_gene: -
j_gene: TRBJ1-2
CDR3nt: TGTGCCAGCAGTTTGGTCCCGTCGACGGGCTATGGCTACACCTTC
CDR3aa: CASSLVPSTGYGYTF

v_gene: TRBV3-1/TRBV3-2
abundance: -
d_gene: -
j_gene: TRBJ1-3
CDR3nt: TGTGCCAGCAGCCAAGAATTTAGCTCTGGAAACACCATATATTTT
CDR3aa: CASSQEFSSGNTIYF

v_gene: TRBV5-1
abundance: -
d_gene: -
j_gene: TRBJ2-5
CDR3nt: TGCGCCAGCAGCGAGGGACTCCAGTTGGCCCAGTACTTC
CDR3aa: CASSEGLQLAQYF

v_gene: TRBV2
abundance: once
d_gene: -
j_gene: TRBJ1-6
CDR3nt: TGTGCCAGCACCCCGGGGTCGGTAGTCCACTTT
CDR3aa: CASTPGSVVHF

v_gene: TRBV19
abundance: -
d_gene: -
j_gene: TRBJ1-4
CDR3nt: TGTGCCAGTAGTATCAGTCACCGTGAAAAACTGTTTTTT
CDR3aa: CASSISHREKLFF

v_gene: TRBV14
abundance: many
d_gene: -
j_gene: TRBJ1-5
CDR3nt: TGTGCCAGCAGCCAAGAGGTGAACAGGATAGGGCCCAATCAGCCCCAGCATTTT
CDR3aa: CASSQEVNRIGPNQPQHF

v_gene: TRBV5-4
abundance: few
d_gene: TRBD2
j_gene: TRBJ2-2
CDR3nt: TGTGCCAGCAGCTTGGGGCTAGCGGGAGGGCACACCGGGGAGCTGTTTTTT
CDR3aa: CASSLGLAGGHTGELFF

v_gene: TRBV12-3/TRBV12-4
abundance: -
d_gene: TRBD1
j_gene: TRBJ2-7
CDR3nt: TGTGCCAGTTCGACAGGGGGGTCCTACGAGCAGTACTTC
CDR3aa: CASSTGGSYEQYF

v_gene: TRBV4-1
abundance: once
d_gene: TRBD2
j_gene: TRBJ2-1
CDR3nt: TGCGCCAGCAGCCAAGCAAGCGGGGGGTCGTACAATGAGCAGTTCTTC
CDR3aa: CASSQASGGSYNEQFF

v_gene: TRBV2
abundance: once
d_gene: TRBD1
j_gene: TRBJ1-5
CDR3nt: TGTGCCAGCAGGAATACAGGGGATCAGCCCCAGCATTTT
CDR3aa: CASRNTGDQPQHF

v_gene: TRBV5-1
abundance: -
d_gene: -
j_gene: TRBJ1-2
CDR3nt: TGCGCCAGCAGCTTGGTAGAGGGCTATGGCTACACCTTC
CDR3aa: CASSLVEGYGYTF

v_gene: TRBV7-2
abundance: -
d_gene: -
j_gene: TRBJ2-2
CDR3nt: TGTGCCAGCAGCTTCGGGGGTTTGTTCGGGGAGCTGTTTTTT
CDR3aa: CASSFGGLFGELFF

v_gene: TRBV5-6
abundance: -
d_gene: -
j_gene: TRBJ1-3
CDR3nt: TGTGCCAGCAGCTTCGACAGCTCTGGAAACACCATATATTTT
CDR3aa: CASSFDSSGNTIYF

v_gene: TRBV24-1
abundance: -
d_gene: TRBD1
j_gene: TRBJ2-5
CDR3nt: TGTGCCACCAGTGGCCTCGACAGGGGTCAAGAGACCCAGTACTTC
CDR3aa: CATSGLDRGQETQYF

v_gene: TRBV28
abundance: -
d_gene: TRBD2
j_gene: TRBJ2-3
CDR3nt: TGTGCCAGTTCTAAGGTAGCGGGAGGGGTTCTTAGCACAGATACGCAGTATTTT
CDR3aa: CASSKVAGGVLSTDTQYF

v_gene: TRBV2
abundance: -
d_gene: -
j_gene: TRBJ2-3
CDR3nt: TGTGCCAGCAGCCACGTCCCGAGGGCCACAGATACGCAGTATTTT
CDR3aa: CASSHVPRATDTQYF

v_gene: TRBV19
abundance: -
d_gene: -
j_gene: TRBJ1-1
CDR3nt: TGTGCCAGTACCCTAGGGTCTGCAGCGGACACTGAAGCTTTCTTT
CDR3aa: CASTLGSAADTEAFF

v_gene: TRBV30
abundance: -
d_gene: TRBD2
j_gene: TRBJ2-3
CDR3nt: TGTGCCTGGAGTTCGGCGGGGGGCACAGATACGCAGTATTTT
CDR3aa: CAWSSAGGTDTQYF

v_gene: TRBV5-1
abundance: once
d_gene: TRBD1
j_gene: TRBJ2-2
CDR3nt: TGCGCCAGCAGCTTGGGAAGCAGGGGGCACGGGGAGCTGTTTTTT
CDR3aa: CASSLGSRGHGELFF

v_gene: TRBV7-9
abundance: many
d_gene: -
j_gene: TRBJ2-1
CDR3nt: TGTGCCAGCAGCCCCGGCCGGACGGTGGGGCTAAGCAATGAGCAGTTCTTC
CDR3aa: CASSPGRTVGLSNEQFF

v_gene: TRBV6-1
abundance: many
d_gene: TRBD2
j_gene: TRBJ2-5
CDR3nt: TGTGCCAGCAGTGAGACTAGCGGGGGGGCAGAGACCCAGTACTTC
CDR3aa: CASSETSGGAETQYF

v_gene: TRBV5-1
abundance: -
d_gene: -
j_gene: TRBJ2-1
CDR3nt: TGCGCCAGCAGCCCTGACAGGAGGTACACCTACAATGAGCAGTTCTTC
CDR3aa: CASSPDRRYTYNEQFF

v_gene: TRBV12-3/TRBV12-4
abundance: -
d_gene: TRBD1
j_gene: TRBJ1-2
CDR3nt: TGTGCCAGCAGTTTAGACAGGGGCCAGGGCTACACCTTC
CDR3aa: CASSLDRGQGYTF

v_gene: TRBV6-2/TRBV6-3
abundance: -
d_gene: -
j_gene: TRBJ2-2
CDR3nt: TGTGCCAGCAGTTACCCCCGGGGGTACACCGGGGAGCTGTTTTTT
CDR3aa: CASSYPRGYTGELFF

v_gene: TRBV27
abundance: -
d_gene: TRBD1
j_gene: TRBJ1-6
CDR3nt: TGTGCCAGCAGTTTCCAATTGACAGGGTATTCACCCCTCCACTTT
CDR3aa: CASSFQLTGYSPLHF

v_gene: TRBV2
abundance: -
d_gene: TRBD1
j_gene: TRBJ2-3
CDR3nt: TGTGCCAGCAGGCTGGGACAGGGAGCAGATACGCAGTATTTT
CDR3aa: CASRLGQGADTQYF

v_gene: TRBV19
abundance: -
d_gene: TRBD2
j_gene: TRBJ2-1
CDR3nt: TGTGCCAGTAGTCCCCTTGCTAGCGGGTCTCCCAGGTATGAGCAGTTCTTC
CDR3aa: CASSPLASGSPRYEQFF

v_gene: TRBV7-2
abundance: -
d_gene: -
j_gene: TRBJ1-5
CDR3nt: TGTGCCAGCAGGCCACAGGGAACTCAGAGCAATCAGCCCCAGCATTTT
CDR3aa: CASRPQGTQSNQPQHF

v_gene: TRBV15
abundance: once
d_gene: TRBD2
j_gene: TRBJ2-7
CDR3nt: TGTGCCACCAGCAGTCAGTATAGCGGGAGCGACTACGAGCAGTACTTC
CDR3aa: CATSSQYSGSDYEQYF

v_gene: TRBV6-5
abundance: -
d_gene: -
j_gene: TRBJ2-3
CDR3nt: TGTGCCAGCAGAAGTAGTTCAGATACGCAGTATTTT
CDR3aa: CASRSSSDTQYF

v_gene: TRBV19
abundance: once
d_gene: TRBD2
j_gene: TRBJ2-1
CDR3nt: TGTGCCAGTAGTTCCCCCGGCGGGGGGCGTAACAATGAGCAGTTCTTC
CDR3aa: CASSSPGGGRNNEQFF

v_gene: TRBV4-1
abundance: -
d_gene: TRBD1
j_gene: TRBJ1-4
CDR3nt: TGCGCCAGCAGCCCCGGTGGGACAGCCCTTAATGAAAAACTGTTTTTT
CDR3aa: CASSPGGTALNEKLFF

v_gene: TRBV5-1
abundance: -
d_gene: TRBD1
j_gene: TRBJ1-2
CDR3nt: TGCGCCAGCGCATCACTCGGACAGGGGGCGGGTGGCTACACCTTC
CDR3aa: CASASLGQGAGGYTF

v_gene: TRBV4-1
abundance: -
d_gene: TRBD1
j_gene: TRBJ2-5
CDR3nt: TGCGCCAGCAGCCAAACAGACAGGGACCAAGAGACCCAGTACTTC
CDR3aa: CASSQTDRDQETQYF

v_gene: TRBV11-2
abundance: -
d_gene: TRBD1
j_gene: TRBJ2-2
CDR3nt: TGTGCCAGCAGCTCATCAGGGACAGGGATCGGGGAGCTGTTTTTT
CDR3aa: CASSSSGTGIGELFF

v_gene: TRBV30
abundance: -
d_gene: -
j_gene: TRBJ2-2
CDR3nt: TGTGCCTGGAGTGTACTTGCCACCGGGGAGCTGTTTTTT
CDR3aa: CAWSVLATGELFF

v_gene: TRBV7-6
abundance: once
d_gene: -
j_gene: TRBJ2-7
CDR3nt: TGTGCCAGCAGTCTGAGGACATTTGCCTACGAGCAGTACTTC
CDR3aa: CASSLRTFAYEQYF

v_gene: TRBV19
abundance: -
d_gene: -
j_gene: TRBJ2-5
CDR3nt: TGTGCCAGTAGCGAAGGTGGGACTTCCCAAGAGACCCAGTACTTC
CDR3aa: CASSEGGTSQETQYF

v_gene: TRBV5-6
abundance: once
d_gene: -
j_gene: TRBJ1-2
CDR3nt: TGTGCCAGCAGCTTGTTTCGGCCGTCGGGAGCTTATAGCTACACCTTC
CDR3aa: CASSLFRPSGAYSYTF

v_gene: TRBV10-3
abundance: -
d_gene: -
j_gene: TRBJ1-2
CDR3nt: TGTGCCATCAGTGAGTCCCCCCAGGGCCATGGCTACACCTTC
CDR3aa: CAISESPQGHGYTF

v_gene: TRBV11-2
abundance: -
d_gene: TRBD2
j_gene: TRBJ2-2
CDR3nt: TGTGCCAGCAGCTTATTTTGGACTAGCGGGGGTTTTAACACCGGGGAGCTGTTTTTT
CDR3aa: CASSLFWTSGGFNTGELFF